Listed below are T cell receptor beta chains from one sample, sequenced in a study of control samples from healthy donors and cancer patients. Libraries were prepared by immunoSEQ multiplex PCR; TCRdb keeps only in-frame clonotypes and omits some of them. The data show fewer than 200,000 clones, around 94% seen once. Sample: blood. These receptors all stem from a man aged 25-40 years in good health. The CDR3 runs from the conserved cysteine through the conserved F or W. The D gene is left open where the match is weak. The size entry is marked missing in some rows and otherwise reads once, few, many or a size class.

J gene | D gene | V gene | clone size | CDR3 DNA | CDR3 protein
TRBJ1-1 | TRBD1 | TRBV5-1 | NA | TGCGCCAGCAGCTCCGGACAGGGGCGGACTGAAGCTTTCTTT | CASSSGQGRTEAFF
TRBJ2-7 | TRBD2 | TRBV29-1 | NA | TGCAGCGTTTCTATCCTAGCGGGAGACGAGCAGTACTTC | CSVSILAGDEQYF
TRBJ2-3 | NA | TRBV7-2 | NA | TGTGCCAGCGGGGGGGGGCTCTCCCGGGATACGCAGTATTTT | CASGGGLSRDTQYF
TRBJ2-2 | NA | TRBV10-3 | NA | TGTGCCATCCCAAGGACCGGGACTGTTGACACCGGGGAGCTGTTTTTT | CAIPRTGTVDTGELFF
TRBJ1-2 | TRBD1 | TRBV19 | once | TGTGCCAGTAGCCCTTCTCGGGACAGCTATGGCTACACCTTC | CASSPSRDSYGYTF
TRBJ2-7 | TRBD1 | TRBV5-5 | NA | TGTGCCAGCAGCTCCGGGACAGGTAGCTCCTACGAGCAGTACTTC | CASSSGTGSSYEQYF
TRBJ2-5 | TRBD2 | TRBV27 | NA | TGTGCCAGCAGTCCGGTGACTAGCGGAGGCCAAGAGACCCAGTACTTC | CASSPVTSGGQETQYF
TRBJ2-3 | TRBD1 | TRBV10-3 | NA | TGTGCCATCAAGGGGGCCTTCTCTACAGATACGCAGTATTTT | CAIKGAFSTDTQYF
TRBJ1-6 | NA | TRBV14 | NA | TGTGCCAGCAGCCAAGTAAGGAATTCACCCCTCCACTTT | CASSQVRNSPLHF
TRBJ1-5 | NA | TRBV11-2 | NA | TGTGCCAGCAGCTTAGGGATGGGACAGCCCCAGCATTTT | CASSLGMGQPQHF
TRBJ1-5 | TRBD1 | TRBV30 | NA | TGTGCCTGGAGTATAGGGGGACAGGGGGAAAATCAGCCCCAGCATTTT | CAWSIGGQGENQPQHF
TRBJ2-4 | NA | TRBV5-1 | NA | TGCGCCAGCAGCTTGATGGGCTCCGAAAACATTCAGTACTTC | CASSLMGSENIQYF
TRBJ2-7 | NA | TRBV27 | NA | TGTGCCAGCTCTCCGGGGGTCGGCTACGAGCAGTACTTC | CASSPGVGYEQYF
TRBJ1-6 | NA | TRBV6-5 | NA | TGTGCCAGCAGGGACCGCCAAACAGGACCCCTCCACTTT | CASRDRQTGPLHF
TRBJ2-3 | NA | TRBV6-5 | once | TGTGCCAGCAGTTACTACCCGGCAGCCAGCACAGATACGCAGTATTTT | CASSYYPAASTDTQYF
TRBJ2-1 | TRBD2 | TRBV27 | NA | TGTGCCAGCAGTCCCCGCCCCGGACTAGCCAATGAGCAGTTCTTC | CASSPRPGLANEQFF
TRBJ1-1 | NA | TRBV5-1 | NA | TGCGCCAGCAGCGTGGGACATCTGAACACTGAAGCTTTCTTT | CASSVGHLNTEAFF
TRBJ2-1 | TRBD2 | TRBV7-9 | NA | TGTGCCAGCAGCTTAAGGACTAGCGGGAGTGATGAGCAGTTCTTC | CASSLRTSGSDEQFF
TRBJ1-1 | NA | TRBV21-1 | NA | TGTGCCAGCAGCAAAAAGGGACAGACAGGCTCGAACACTGAAGCTTTCTTT | CASSKKGQTGSNTEAFF
TRBJ1-1 | NA | TRBV28 | few | TGTGCCAGCAGTTACCCATATCGGAGTGAAGCTTTCTTT | CASSYPYRSEAFF
TRBJ2-1 | TRBD2 | TRBV20-1 | NA | TGCAGTGCTAGTACTAGCGGGTTAGCCTACAATGAGCAGTTCTTC | CSASTSGLAYNEQFF
TRBJ1-2 | NA | TRBV27 | NA | TGTGCCAGCAGTTTGGGGACCGGGACCTCGGCCGGCTACACCTTC | CASSLGTGTSAGYTF
TRBJ2-1 | NA | TRBV15 | NA | TGTGCCACCAGCAGAGATTTGGCCGACAATGAGCAGTTCTTC | CATSRDLADNEQFF
TRBJ2-1 | NA | TRBV5-5 | NA | TGTGCCAGCAGCTCTGGACAGAACATTTACAATGAGCAGTTCTTC | CASSSGQNIYNEQFF
TRBJ1-1 | NA | TRBV7-9 | NA | TGTGCCAGCAGCCGGACATCCCGTGAAGCTTTCTTT | CASSRTSREAFF
TRBJ2-7 | NA | TRBV29-1 | NA | TGCAGCGTTGTGTGGACCGTCTCCTACGAGCAGTACTTC | CSVVWTVSYEQYF
TRBJ1-2 | NA | TRBV30 | NA | TGTGCCTGTGGAGGCAGCTATGGCTACACCTTC | CACGGSYGYTF
TRBJ1-5 | NA | TRBV19 | NA | TGTGCCAGTAGTATATACAGGGCGAGCAATCAGCCCCAGCATTTT | CASSIYRASNQPQHF
TRBJ2-5 | NA | TRBV28 | NA | TGTGCCAGCAGTTCAATCTGGGGCGAGGAGGCGGAGACCCAGTACTTC | CASSSIWGEEAETQYF
TRBJ1-4 | NA | TRBV4-1 | NA | TGCGCCAGCAGCCAAGTGGTGGGTGAAAAACTGTTTTTT | CASSQVVGEKLFF
TRBJ2-7 | TRBD1 | TRBV6-2/TRBV6-3 | NA | TGTGCCAGCAGTTACGGACAGGGGCTGGGCGAGCAGTACTTC | CASSYGQGLGEQYF
TRBJ2-7 | NA | TRBV7-2 | NA | TGTGCCAGCAGCACCGGACGGGTGCTCTACGAGCAGTACTTC | CASSTGRVLYEQYF
TRBJ2-1 | TRBD2 | TRBV9 | NA | TGTGCCAGCAGCGTAGCAGCGGGGGGCGATGAGCAGTTCTTC | CASSVAAGGDEQFF
TRBJ2-1 | TRBD2 | TRBV4-3 | few | TGCGCCAGCAGCCAAGGCTCCCTCGCGGGGGGCTACAATGAGCAGTTCTTC | CASSQGSLAGGYNEQFF
TRBJ1-1 | NA | TRBV7-9 | NA | TGTGCCAGCAGACCCATATGGGCAGGGGTAATAGTTTACACTGAAGCTTTCTTT | CASRPIWAGVIVYTEAFF
TRBJ1-2 | TRBD1 | TRBV20-1 | NA | TGCACCGGGACAGGATCGGATGGCTACACCTTC | CTGTGSDGYTF
TRBJ2-5 | NA | TRBV5-1 | NA | TGCGCCAGCAGCCCGGAACAAGAGACCCAGTACTTC | CASSPEQETQYF
TRBJ1-2 | NA | TRBV30 | NA | TGTGCCTGGAAGATCGAGGCTAACTATGGCTACACCTTC | CAWKIEANYGYTF
TRBJ2-7 | TRBD2 | TRBV12-3/TRBV12-4 | NA | TGTGCCAGCAGTGACGTTGGGACTACCAAGTACTTC | CASSDVGTTKYF
TRBJ2-7 | NA | TRBV5-1 | few | TGCGCCAGCAGCTCGCGGCCCCGGACAGATTCCGAGCAGTACTTC | CASSSRPRTDSEQYF
TRBJ2-2 | NA | TRBV28 | NA | TGTGCCAGCAGCCTCCTGAGCGTGTCGAACACCGGGGAGCTGTTTTTT | CASSLLSVSNTGELFF
TRBJ1-2 | NA | TRBV27 | NA | TGTGCCAGCAGTATCGGGGGGGGCTATGGCTACACCTTC | CASSIGGGYGYTF